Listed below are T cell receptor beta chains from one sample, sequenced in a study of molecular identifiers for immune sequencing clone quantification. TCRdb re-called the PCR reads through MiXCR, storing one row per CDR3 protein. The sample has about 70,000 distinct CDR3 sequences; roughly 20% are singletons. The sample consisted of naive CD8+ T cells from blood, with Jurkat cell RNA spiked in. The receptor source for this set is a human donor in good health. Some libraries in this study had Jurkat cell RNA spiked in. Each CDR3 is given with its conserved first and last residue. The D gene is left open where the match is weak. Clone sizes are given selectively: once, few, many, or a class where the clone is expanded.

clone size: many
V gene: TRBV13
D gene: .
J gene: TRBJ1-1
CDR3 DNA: TGTGCCAGCAGCTTAGGCCCCGAGGTGAACACTGAAGCTTTCTTT
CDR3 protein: CASSLGPEVNTEAFF

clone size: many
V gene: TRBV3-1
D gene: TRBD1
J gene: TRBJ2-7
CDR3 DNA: TGTGCCAGCAGCCCGGGACAGGGTTACTACGAGCAGTACTTC
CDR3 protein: CASSPGQGYYEQYF

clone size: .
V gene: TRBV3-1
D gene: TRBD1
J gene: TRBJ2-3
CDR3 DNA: TGTGCCGGCAGCCCTCAGGTAGGGGGCACAGATACGCAGTATTTC
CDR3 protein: CAGSPQVGGTDTQYF

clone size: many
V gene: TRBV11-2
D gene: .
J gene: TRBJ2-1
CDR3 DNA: TGTGCCAGCAGCTCCAGGAGGCCTGAGCAGTTCTTC
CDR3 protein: CASSSRRPEQFF

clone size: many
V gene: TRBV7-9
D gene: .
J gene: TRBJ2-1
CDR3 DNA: TGTGCCAGCAGCTTAGCTCTTGGTAATGAGCAGTTCTTC
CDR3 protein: CASSLALGNEQFF

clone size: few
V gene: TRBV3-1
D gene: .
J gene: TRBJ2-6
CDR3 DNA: TGTGCCAGCAGCCCGCACAGGGAGGGGGAGTCTGGGGCCAACGTCCTGACTTTC
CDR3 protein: CASSPHREGESGANVLTF

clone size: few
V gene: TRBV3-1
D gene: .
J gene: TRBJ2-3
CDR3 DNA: TGTGCCAGCAACCAAACTAGCACGGATACGCAGTATTTT
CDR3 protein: CASNQTSTDTQYF

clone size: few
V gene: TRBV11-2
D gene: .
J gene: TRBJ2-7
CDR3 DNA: TGTGCCAGCAGCTCCCTTTTAGAACACTACGAGCAGTACTTC
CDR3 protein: CASSSLLEHYEQYF

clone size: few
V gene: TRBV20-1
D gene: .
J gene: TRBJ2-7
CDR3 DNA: TGCAGTGCTAGACCATGCGGGACGGACTCTCGTGAGCAGTACTTC
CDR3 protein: CSARPCGTDSREQYF

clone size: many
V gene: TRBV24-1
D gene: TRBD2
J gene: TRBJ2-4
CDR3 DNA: TGTGCCACCAGTGAAGAGAACCTAGCGGGAGGGCCGAACATTCAGTACTTC
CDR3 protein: CATSEENLAGGPNIQYF

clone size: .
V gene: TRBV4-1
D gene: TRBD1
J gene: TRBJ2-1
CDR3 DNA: TGCGCCAGCAGCCAATATCCCGAAGGACAGGGGGTACCTATGCGGTTCTTC
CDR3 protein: CASSQYPEGQGVPMRFF

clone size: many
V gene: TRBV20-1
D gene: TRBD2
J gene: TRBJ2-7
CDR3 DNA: TGCAGTGCTAGAGTTACCCAATGGCGGGAGGGGTTACCCTACGAGCAGTACTTC
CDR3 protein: CSARVTQWREGLPYEQYF

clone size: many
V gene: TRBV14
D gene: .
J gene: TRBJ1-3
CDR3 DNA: TGTGCCAGCAGCCTCCCCGGGACATTTCGTAACACCATATATTTT
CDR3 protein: CASSLPGTFRNTIYF

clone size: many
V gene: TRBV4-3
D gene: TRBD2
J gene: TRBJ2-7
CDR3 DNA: TGCGCCAGCAGCCAAGGTGGCGGGAGAGGGTACGAGCAGTACTTC
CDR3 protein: CASSQGGGRGYEQYF

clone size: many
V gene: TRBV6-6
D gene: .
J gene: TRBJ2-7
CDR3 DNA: TGTGCCAGCAGTTATTCTGCGGATTACGAGCAGTACTTC
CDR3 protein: CASSYSADYEQYF

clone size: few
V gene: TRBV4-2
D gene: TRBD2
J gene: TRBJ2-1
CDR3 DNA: TGTGCCAGCAGCCAAGGCCTCGGACTAGCGGAATCCTACAATGAGCAGTTCTTC
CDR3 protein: CASSQGLGLAESYNEQFF

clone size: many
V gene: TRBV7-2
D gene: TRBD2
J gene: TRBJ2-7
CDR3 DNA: TGTGCCAGCAGCCCCACAAAAGGATTCTGGCTAGCGGGAGCTGACTACGAGCAGTACTTC
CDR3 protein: CASSPTKGFWLAGADYEQYF

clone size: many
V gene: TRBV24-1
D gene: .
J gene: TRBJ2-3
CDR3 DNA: TGTGCCACCAGTGGCGGTCCGTACACGAATACGCAGTATTTT
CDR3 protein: CATSGGPYTNTQYF

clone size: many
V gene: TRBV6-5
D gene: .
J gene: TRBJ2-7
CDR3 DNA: TGTGCCAGCAGACCAATCGGACCGACCTACGAGCAGTACTTC
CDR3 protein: CASRPIGPTYEQYF

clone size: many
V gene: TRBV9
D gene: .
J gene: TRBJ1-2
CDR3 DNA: TGTGCCAGCAGCCCCTTAGCGGGGAGCGGCTATGGCTACACCTTC
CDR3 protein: CASSPLAGSGYGYTF

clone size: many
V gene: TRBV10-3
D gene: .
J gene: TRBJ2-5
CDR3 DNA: TGTGCCACGGAGGGGGACGTAGAAGAGACCCAGTACTTC
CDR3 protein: CATEGDVEETQYF

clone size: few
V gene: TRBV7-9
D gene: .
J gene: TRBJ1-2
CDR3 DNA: TGTGCCAGCAGCTTAGGGGCGGGATACTCAGCTAACTATGGCTACACCTTC
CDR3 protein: CASSLGAGYSANYGYTF

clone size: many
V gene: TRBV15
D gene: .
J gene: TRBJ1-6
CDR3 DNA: TGTGCCACCAGCAGAGCGGGAGGGGCGAAGTATAATTCACCCCTCCACTTT
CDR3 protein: CATSRAGGAKYNSPLHF

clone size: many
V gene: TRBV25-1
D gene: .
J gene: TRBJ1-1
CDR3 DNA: TGTGCCAGCAGCTTAACAGGTACGGGGACTGAAGCTTTCTTT
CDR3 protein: CASSLTGTGTEAFF

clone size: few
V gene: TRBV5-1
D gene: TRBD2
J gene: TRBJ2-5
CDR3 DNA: TGCGCCAGCAGCTTACTGACTAGCGGGGACGACACGGAGACCCAGTACTTC
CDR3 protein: CASSLLTSGDDTETQYF

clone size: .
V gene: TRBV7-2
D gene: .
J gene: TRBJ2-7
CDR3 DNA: TGTGCCAGCAGCGCCGCTAGATATGACTACGAGCAGTGCTTC
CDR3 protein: CASSAARYDYEQCF

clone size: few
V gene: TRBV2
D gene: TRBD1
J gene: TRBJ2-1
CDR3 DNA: TGTGCCAGCCCCGGGACAGGGGGCCGGAGCTCCTACAATGAGCAGTTCTTC
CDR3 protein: CASPGTGGRSSYNEQFF

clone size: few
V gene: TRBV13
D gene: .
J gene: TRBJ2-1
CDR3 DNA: TGTGCCAGCAGCATGGGAAATGAGCAGTTCTTC
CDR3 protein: CASSMGNEQFF

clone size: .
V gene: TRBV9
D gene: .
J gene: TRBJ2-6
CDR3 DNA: TGTGCCAGCAGCCCCCGACCGGACAGGGCCAACGTCCTGACTTTC
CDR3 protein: CASSPRPDRANVLTF

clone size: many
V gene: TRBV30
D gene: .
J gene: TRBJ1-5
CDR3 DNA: TGTGCCTGGAGTGTACAGGATCATCAGCCCCAGCATTTT
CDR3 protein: CAWSVQDHQPQHF

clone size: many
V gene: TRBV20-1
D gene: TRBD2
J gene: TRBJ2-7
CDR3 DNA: TGCAGTGCTAGAGATCCGGGGACGGGAGGGCCCTACGAGCAGTACTTC
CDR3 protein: CSARDPGTGGPYEQYF

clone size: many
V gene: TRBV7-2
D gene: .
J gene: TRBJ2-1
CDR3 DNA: TGTGCCAGCAGCTTAGCTCGCCTCTCCTACAATGAGCAGTTCTTC
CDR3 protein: CASSLARLSYNEQFF

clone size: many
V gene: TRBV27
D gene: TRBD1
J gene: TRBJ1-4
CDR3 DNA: TGTGCCAGCAGTGTCGGACAGGGGGGTGAAAAACTGTTTTTT
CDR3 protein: CASSVGQGGEKLFF

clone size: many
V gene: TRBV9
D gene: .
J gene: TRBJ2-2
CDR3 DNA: TGTGCCAGCAGCGTAGAAGGGACCGGGGAGCTGTTTTTT
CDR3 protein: CASSVEGTGELFF

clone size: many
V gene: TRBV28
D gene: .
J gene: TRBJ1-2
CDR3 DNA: TGTGCCAGCAGTTTTCGTTTCGGAAACTATGGCTACACCTTC
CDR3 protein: CASSFRFGNYGYTF

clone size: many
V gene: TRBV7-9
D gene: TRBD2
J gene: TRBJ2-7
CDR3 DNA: TGTGCCAGCAGCCGCGGAGGACTAGGGAGCTCCTACGAGCAGTACTTC
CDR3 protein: CASSRGGLGSSYEQYF

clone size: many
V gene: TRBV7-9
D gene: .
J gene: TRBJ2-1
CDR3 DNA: TGTGCCAGCAGCTCTGCGGGGTACAATGAGCAGTTCTTC
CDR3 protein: CASSSAGYNEQFF

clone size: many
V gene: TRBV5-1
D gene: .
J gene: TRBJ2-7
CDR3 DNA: TGCGCCAGCAGCCCCATTTTTCAGATCGCTCGGGTCGACGAGCAGTACTTC
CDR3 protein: CASSPIFQIARVDEQYF

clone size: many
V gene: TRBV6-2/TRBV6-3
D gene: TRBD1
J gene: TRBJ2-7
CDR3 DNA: TGTGCCAGCAGTTACTGGGGTGGACAGGACGAGCAGTACTTC
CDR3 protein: CASSYWGGQDEQYF

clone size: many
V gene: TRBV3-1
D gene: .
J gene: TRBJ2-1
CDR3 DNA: TGTGCCAGCAGCCAAGCACTTTACAATGAGCAGTTCTTC
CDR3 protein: CASSQALYNEQFF

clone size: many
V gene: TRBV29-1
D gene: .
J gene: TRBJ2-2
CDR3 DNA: TGCAGCGTCACTCCGCCAGGGGCCGGGGAGCTGTTTTTT
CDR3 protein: CSVTPPGAGELFF

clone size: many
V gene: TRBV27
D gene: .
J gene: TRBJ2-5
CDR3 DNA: TGTGCCAGCAGTTTACAGGCTGGGGTCGGTCGTATTGAGACCCAGTACTTC
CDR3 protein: CASSLQAGVGRIETQYF

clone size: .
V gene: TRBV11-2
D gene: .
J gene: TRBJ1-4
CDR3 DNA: TGTGCCAGCAGCTTAGGGCCTTCAGCTAATGAAAAACTGTTTTTT
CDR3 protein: CASSLGPSANEKLFF

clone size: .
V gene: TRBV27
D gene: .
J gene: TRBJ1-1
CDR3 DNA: TGTGCCAGCAGTTTATCGAGGACCAGCCTTCACACTGAAGCTTTCTTT
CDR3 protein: CASSLSRTSLHTEAFF

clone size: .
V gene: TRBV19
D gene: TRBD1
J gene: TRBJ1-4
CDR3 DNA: TGTGCCAGTAGTATAGGACAGGGGTTAAGTGGTATTGAAAAACTGTTTTTT
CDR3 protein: CASSIGQGLSGIEKLFF

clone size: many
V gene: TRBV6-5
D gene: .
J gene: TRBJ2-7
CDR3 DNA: TGTGCCAGCGCCACAGGGCCCTACGAGCAGTACTTC
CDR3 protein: CASATGPYEQYF

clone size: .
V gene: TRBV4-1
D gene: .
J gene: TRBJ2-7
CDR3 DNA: TGCGCCAGCAGCCAGGGGGCACTTTCCTACGGGCAGTACTTC
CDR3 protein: CASSQGALSYGQYF

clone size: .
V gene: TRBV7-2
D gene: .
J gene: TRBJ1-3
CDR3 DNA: TGTGCCAGCAGCCCAGGGATATCTGGAAACGCCATATATTTT
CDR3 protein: CASSPGISGNAIYF

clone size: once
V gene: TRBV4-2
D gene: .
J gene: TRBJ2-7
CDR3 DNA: TGTGCCGGCAGCCAACGCTTCTCCTACGAGCAGTACTTC
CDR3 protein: CAGSQRFSYEQYF

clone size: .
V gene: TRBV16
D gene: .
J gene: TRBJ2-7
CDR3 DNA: TGTGCCAGCAGCCTTTACCGGGACACCTACGAGCAGTACTTC
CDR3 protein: CASSLYRDTYEQYF

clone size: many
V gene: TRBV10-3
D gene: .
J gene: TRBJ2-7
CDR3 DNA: TGTGCCATCAGTGAGGGCTGGGGTTCTACCGAGCAGTACTTC
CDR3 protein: CAISEGWGSTEQYF

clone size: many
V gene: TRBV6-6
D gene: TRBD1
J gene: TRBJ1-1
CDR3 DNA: TGTGCCAGCAGTTACTCGACAGGGAGGGACACTGAAGCTTTCTTT
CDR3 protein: CASSYSTGRDTEAFF

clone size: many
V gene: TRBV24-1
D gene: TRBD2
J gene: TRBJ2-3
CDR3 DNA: TGTGCCACCAGTGCCCTGGCCAGCGGGAGGGGAGGAGATACGCAGTATTTT
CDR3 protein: CATSALASGRGGDTQYF

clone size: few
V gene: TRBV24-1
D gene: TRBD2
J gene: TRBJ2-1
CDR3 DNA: TGTGCCACCAGTGATCGGGACTACTCCTACAATGAGCAGTTCTTC
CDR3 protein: CATSDRDYSYNEQFF

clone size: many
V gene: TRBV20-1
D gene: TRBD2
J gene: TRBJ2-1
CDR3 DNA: TGCAGTGCTAGAGATCCCGGACTAGCATTCAATGAGCAGTTCTTC
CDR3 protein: CSARDPGLAFNEQFF

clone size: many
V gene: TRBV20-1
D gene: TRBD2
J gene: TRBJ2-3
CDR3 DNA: TGCAGTGCCCCCGCTAGCGGGAGCACAGATACGCGGTATTTT
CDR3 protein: CSAPASGSTDTRYF

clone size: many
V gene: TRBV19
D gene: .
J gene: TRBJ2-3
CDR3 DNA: TGTGCCAGTAGTATAGACGTGGCAGATACGCAGTATTTT
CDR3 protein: CASSIDVADTQYF

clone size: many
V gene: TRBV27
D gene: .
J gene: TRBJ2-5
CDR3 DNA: TGTGCCGCCGGGCTGGAAGCTGCGCCTCTGGAGACCCAGTACTTC
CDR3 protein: CAAGLEAAPLETQYF